A single sample gave rise to the 16 T cell receptor beta chains below, sequenced in a study of siplizumab effects on memory and regulatory T cells. Sequencing used immunoSEQ multiplex PCR; TCRdb keeps in-frame clones, though not all of them. The profile shows about 100,000 clones, 94% of them singletons. Sequenced sample: Tregs sorted from blood. These receptor sequences come from a human donor in good health.

Comments on this clone: Other nucleotide sequences from this sample produce the same CDR3. V is TRBV20-1 and J is TRBJ2-1; the D is unclear. The V gene's germline CDR1 is DFQATT and CDR2 SNEGSKA (reference sequence). The CDR3 is 10 residues long. V lost 6 bases and J 6 bases, leaving 6 bases between the germline ends. This chain's CDR3 is CSAGRNEQFF. Written as DNA, the CDR3 is TGCAGTGCCGGGCGCAATGAGCAGTTCTTC.

V is TRBV28 and J is TRBJ1-3, with a tentative D call TRBD1 (5 bases). The germline V gene has CDR1 MDHEN and CDR2 SYDVKM. The CDR3 extends over 16 amino acids. The ends were cut back, 3 bases at V and 0 bases at J, with 12 bases in the middle. The chain's CDR3 is CASSLGTAISGNTIYF. In DNA form, the CDR3 reads TGTGCCAGCAGTTTGGGGACCGCGATCTCTGGAAACACCATATATTTT.

The V call is TRBV28, the J call TRBJ2-3; D is possibly TRBD2 (6 bases). V shed 6 bases and J shed 0 bases, with 19 bases lying between them. Germline V lookup: CDR1 MDHEN, CDR2 SYDVKM. The CDR3 length is 17 residues. CDR3: CASSFSLGGGSTDTQYF. CDR3 sequence (DNA): TGTGCCAGCAGCTTTTCTTTGGGAGGAGGAAGCACAGATACGCAGTATTTT.

This clone was detected only once. This chain uses TRBV5-1 with TRBJ1-4; D remains unclear. The CDR3 extends over 14 amino acids. V lost 5 bases and J lost 0, with 8 bases in between. From germline, CDR1 is SGHRS and CDR2 YFSETQ. The CDR3 reads CASSLRPTNEKLFF. CDR3 DNA: TGCGCCAGCAGTCTCCGTCCAACTAATGAAAAACTGTTTTTT.

The V gene is TRBV19, the J gene TRBJ2-5; D unclear. Trimming removed 4 bases at V and 2 bases at J, with 8 bases between. This CDR3 is 13 amino acids long. CDR1 is LNHDA and CDR2 is SQIVND in the germline V gene (reference sequence). CDR3 nucleotide sequence: TGTGCCAGTAGTACTCGTGGGCAAGAGACCCAGTACTTC. The encoded protein is CASSTRGQETQYF.

V usage is TRBV28 and J usage is TRBJ2-2; D is unclear. This CDR3 region has 12 residues. V shed 6 bases and J shed 6 bases, with 8 bases lying between them. Germline CDR1 and CDR2: MDHEN and SYDVKM. CDR3 residues: CASRVLPGELFF. In nucleotides, the CDR3 is TGTGCCAGCAGGGTCCTACCCGGGGAGCTGTTTTTT.

J is TRBJ1-5 and V is TRBV28, with TRBD1 matching over 7 bases. V dropped 5 bases and J dropped 5; count of bases not matched to a gene: 6. The CDR3 contains 14 residues. CDR1 MDHEN and CDR2 SYDVKM come from the germline V gene. The CDR3 coding sequence is TGTGCCAGCAGTAGCGGGACAGAAGATCAGCCCCAGCATTTT. It codes for CASSSGTEDQPQHF.

J is TRBJ2-7 and V is TRBV6-5; D could derive from TRBD1 or TRBD2 (6 bases each). The CDR3 runs 16 residues. Trimming removed 1 base from V and 4 bases from J, with 17 bases in between. Germline V gene data show CDR1 as MNHEY and CDR2 as SVGAGI. The DNA of the CDR3 is TGTGCCAGCAGTTACTTCCCTCGGAAAGGGGGGTACGAGCAGTACTTC. This sequence encodes CASSYFPRKGGYEQYF.

This sequence joins TRBV10-1 and TRBJ2-3; D may be TRBD1 (6 bases). The V and J ends lost 2 bases and 6 bases respectively, with 18 bases between them. CDR1 and CDR2 from the germline V gene are WNHNN and SYGVQD (reference sequence). This CDR3 has 16 amino acids. CDR3 loop: CASSEIGGGRQDTQYF. The CDR3 coding sequence is TGCGCCAGCAGTGAGATTGGGGGCGGCAGGCAGGATACGCAGTATTTT.

V is TRBV5-4 and J is TRBJ1-2; D not resolved. Germline V gene lookup returns CDR1 SGHNT and CDR2 YYREEE (reference sequence). V gave up 0 bases and J gave up 7 bases, with 10 bases separating them. CDR3 length: 13 amino acids. CDR3 coding DNA: TGTGCCAGCAGCTTGGTCCTAGAAGGTGGCTACACCTTC. Amino acid sequence: CASSLVLEGGYTF.

The chain links TRBV11-3 to TRBJ2-2; 11 bases match TRBD2. The V and J ends lost 3 bases and 8 bases, in that order; junction bases with no gene match: 5. The V gene's germline CDR1 is SGHNT and CDR2 YENEEA. This CDR3 contains 15 residues. Here the CDR3 reads CASSLRLAGTGELFF. The CDR3 nucleotides read TGTGCCAGCAGCTTGAGACTAGCGGGGACAGGGGAGCTGTTTTTT.

This sequence joins TRBV18 and TRBJ1-1; TRBD1 might be the D (5 bases). Trimming pared 1 base from V and 5 bases from J, leaving 11 bases between. CDR3 length: 14 residues. CDR1 is KGHSH, CDR2 LQKENI, per germline. CDR3 coding DNA: TGTGCCAGCTCACCACGCCGGGACCGGACTGAAGCTTTCTTT. Residues: CASSPRRDRTEAFF.

The chain joins TRBV18 to TRBJ2-7; TRBD1 aligns across 11 bases. Germline values: CDR1 KGHSH, CDR2 LQKENI. The CDR3 is made up of 21 amino acids. With 3 bases clipped from V and 0 bases from J, the junction kept 19 bases outside the gene matches. The CDR3 spells CASSPLIGQGASLMSSYEQYF. CDR3 sequence (DNA): TGTGCCAGCTCACCTCTGATCGGACAGGGGGCGTCCCTTATGAGCTCCTACGAGCAGTACTTC.

The chain uses TRBV30 and TRBJ1-5; D possibly corresponds to TRBD1 (6 bases). The CDR3 covers 14 residues. Deletions cut 0 bases from V and 4 bases from J, with 10 bases between. Germline loops: CDR1 GTSNPN, CDR2 SVGIG (reference sequence). CDR3 DNA sequence: TGTGCCTGGAGTGTAGGACAGACTAATCAGCCCCAGCATTTT. Its protein is CAWSVGQTNQPQHF.

The chain links TRBV7-3 to TRBJ2-3, with 15 bases aligning to TRBD2. Trimming took 3 bases from V and 4 from J; bases not matched to a gene: 5. Germline CDR1 reads SGHTA; CDR2 reads FQGTGA. This CDR3 comprises 17 residues. As DNA, the CDR3 is TGTGCCAGCAGCTTCGGACTAGCGGGAGGGCCTGCAGATACGCAGTATTTT. It is translated as CASSFGLAGGPADTQYF.

The rearrangement joins TRBV6-1 to TRBJ2-6; no clear D gene. The CDR3 has 17 residues. Trimming stripped 4 bases from V and 0 bases from J, with 13 bases between. Germline CDR1 MNHNS, CDR2 SASEGT. The CDR3 DNA sequence: TGTGCCAGCAGTGTGTATGGTCAGGCCTCTGGGGCCAACGTCCTGACTTTC. Protein sequence: CASSVYGQASGANVLTF.